This T cell receptor (beta chain) derives from a study of identical twins. TCRdb re-called the 5' RACE reads with MiXCR, one entry per CDR3 protein. The sample contains some 1,700,000 distinct CDR3 sequences, under 35% of which appear only once. About this clonotype itself: Its antigen is unidentified.

With 2 bases removed from V and 6 bases from J, the gap between germline ends came to 22 bases. This CDR3 comprises 17 residues. Germline lookup yields CDR1 MNHEY and CDR2 SVGAGI. Whole-study results and caveats: Conclusions rested on cross-sectional statistics rather than following the same donors.

Input material: cord blood. The chain is built from TRBV6-5 and TRBJ1-2; D is perhaps TRBD1 (5 bases). The clonotype was recovered from a newborn girl in good health. This CDR3 reads CASSYLRGGLGYHGYTF. As DNA, the CDR3 is TGTGCCAGCAGTTACCTGCGGGGCGGGCTGGGTTACCATGGCTACACCTTC.